These T cell receptor beta chains were read from a single sample in a study of blood T cells in healthy people across ages. One entry per CDR3 protein, called by TCRdb with MiXCR from the 5' RACE reads. The repertoire holds over 750,000 distinct CDR3 sequences, around 25% seen once, with around 9.2% in the top ten. The sample was also linked to a second study, of T cells of mothers and their children.

The sample was blood. The receptors were sampled from a boy between 10 and 17 years old in good health. Each CDR3 is given with its conserved first and last residue. The D gene is left open where the match is weak. A row's size may be missing; if present it is once, few, many or a size class.

V gene,D gene,J gene,clone size,CDR3 DNA,CDR3 protein
TRBV6-5,NA,TRBJ1-3,NA,TGTGCCAGCAGTTACTCTCAACCCGGCTCTGGAAACACCATATATTTT,CASSYSQPGSGNTIYF
TRBV6-1,TRBD2,TRBJ2-4,NA,TGTGCCAGCAGTCCGCAAAATCGGGAGGGTCCACTAGCCAAAAACATTCAGTACTTC,CASSPQNREGPLAKNIQYF
TRBV7-2,NA,TRBJ2-7,NA,TGTGCCAGCAGCCCGGGCGGTGGGTTTATCGAGCAGTACTTC,CASSPGGGFIEQYF
TRBV14,NA,TRBJ2-7,few,TGTGCCAGCAGCCAAGTCAGGGGTTTATACGAGCAGTACTTC,CASSQVRGLYEQYF
TRBV29-1,NA,TRBJ2-2,few,TGCAGCGTTGAAGAAGGGCCAGGCACCGGGGAGCTGTTTTTT,CSVEEGPGTGELFF
TRBV28,NA,TRBJ1-5,few,TGTGCCAGCAGTCCAGCAAGGGGAGGCTACAATCAGCCCCAGCATTTT,CASSPARGGYNQPQHF
TRBV29-1,NA,TRBJ2-5,NA,TGCAGCGTTGGGGGATGGGGGCAAGAGACCCAGTACTTC,CSVGGWGQETQYF
TRBV4-1,NA,TRBJ2-1,few,TGCGCCAGCAGCCAAGGGGTGACCTTTCCTAATGAGCAGTTCTTC,CASSQGVTFPNEQFF
TRBV6-6,NA,TRBJ1-2,NA,TGTGCCAGCAGTTACTCGGGGTATGGCTACACCTTC,CASSYSGYGYTF
TRBV2,NA,TRBJ1-2,NA,TGTGCCAGCAGTGAATATTACAGGGACGGCTACACCTTC,CASSEYYRDGYTF
TRBV9,NA,TRBJ1-2,NA,TGTGCCAGCAGCGTAGACCCATTCGCTAACTATGGCTACACCTTC,CASSVDPFANYGYTF
TRBV7-8,NA,TRBJ2-3,NA,TGTGCCAGCAGCATGGGACTTGAACGGAGCACAGATACGCAGTATTTT,CASSMGLERSTDTQYF
TRBV7-9,NA,TRBJ2-3,NA,TGTGCCAGCTGCCTAGCCGACACAGATACGCAGTATTTT,CASCLADTDTQYF
TRBV20-1,NA,TRBJ2-3,NA,TGCAGTGCTAGACCCGAGGGCGGGCCGACAGATACGCAGTATTTT,CSARPEGGPTDTQYF
TRBV7-9,NA,TRBJ2-5,NA,TGTGCCAGCAGCTTACGACAGACAGAAGAGACCCAGTACTTC,CASSLRQTEETQYF
TRBV4-1,NA,TRBJ2-1,few,TGCGCCAGCAGCCAAGAAACTAGGTGGTACAATGAGCAGTTCTTC,CASSQETRWYNEQFF
TRBV7-9,NA,TRBJ2-1,NA,TGTGCCAGCAGCTTCATCCCGGGATTTTACAGCGGGCGGTTCTTC,CASSFIPGFYSGRFF
TRBV28,NA,TRBJ2-7,NA,TGTGCCAGCAGTTTATATGGGGGTGAGAACTACGAGCAGTACTTC,CASSLYGGENYEQYF
TRBV5-1,TRBD1,TRBJ2-5,once,TGCGCCAGCAGCCGGGACAGGAGTAAAGAGACCCAGTACTTC,CASSRDRSKETQYF
TRBV7-8,NA,TRBJ2-5,few,TGTGCCAGCAGCCCACCGGGGTGGGGCCAAGAGACCCAGTACTTC,CASSPPGWGQETQYF
TRBV29-1,TRBD1,TRBJ1-2,NA,TGCAGCGTCCCGAGGACAGGGGTGGACTATGGCTACACCTTC,CSVPRTGVDYGYTF
TRBV7-9,NA,TRBJ2-1,NA,TGTGCCAGCAGCCACCGGGGGCACTCCTACAATGAGCAGTTCTTC,CASSHRGHSYNEQFF
TRBV11-2,NA,TRBJ2-5,few,TGTGCCAGCAGCTTAGATATTTTCTCCGGACACCAGCAGTACTTC,CASSLDIFSGHQQYF
TRBV2,NA,TRBJ2-1,few,TGTGCCAGCAGTGAAATATTGGGCTACAATGAGCAGTTCTTC,CASSEILGYNEQFF
TRBV7-6,TRBD2,TRBJ2-5,few,TGTGCCAGCAGCCTAAGACTAGCGGAGGGTGGAGAGACCCAGTACTTC,CASSLRLAEGGETQYF
TRBV3-1,NA,TRBJ2-5,few,TGTGCCAGCAGCCGAATGGCAGGGGTTCGCCAAGAGACCCAGTACTTC,CASSRMAGVRQETQYF
TRBV28,TRBD1,TRBJ2-1,few,TGTGCCAGCAGCCCCCGGACAGGGTCCAATGAGCAGTTCTTC,CASSPRTGSNEQFF
TRBV12-3/TRBV12-4,NA,TRBJ1-4,NA,TGTGCCAGCAGTTTAGTCCCCGGGGGCGCAATTATTAATGAAAAACTGTTTTTT,CASSLVPGGAIINEKLFF
TRBV4-1,NA,TRBJ1-1,NA,TGCGCCAGCAGCCACCGGATGCTGACGGAGAACACTGAAGCTTTCTTT,CASSHRMLTENTEAFF
TRBV20-1,TRBD2,TRBJ2-5,few,TGCAGTGCCCGGGGACTAGCGGAAAACCAAGAGACCCAGTACTTC,CSARGLAENQETQYF
TRBV5-1,NA,TRBJ2-5,NA,TGCGCCAGCAGCTTTGGGGGTTTCCAAGAGACCCAGTACTTC,CASSFGGFQETQYF
TRBV9,NA,TRBJ2-1,NA,TGTGCCAGCAGCGGAAGATCCGGGACGTTTAATGAGCAGTTCTTC,CASSGRSGTFNEQFF
TRBV18,TRBD1,TRBJ2-7,NA,TGTGCCAGCTCACCACTCGGACAGGACTCCTACGAGCAGTACTTC,CASSPLGQDSYEQYF
TRBV12-3/TRBV12-4,TRBD1,TRBJ1-1,few,TGTGCCAGCAGTTCTAGAACAGGGGGGCTGTTAATTGACACTGAAGCTTTCTTT,CASSSRTGGLLIDTEAFF
TRBV7-3,NA,TRBJ2-7,NA,TGTGCCAGCAGATCTTCGGGGGATGGCGAGCAGTACTTC,CASRSSGDGEQYF
TRBV7-9,NA,TRBJ2-5,NA,TGTGCCAGCAGCTTAGCCCAATGGGTAGCTGAGACCCAGTACTTC,CASSLAQWVAETQYF
TRBV7-9,NA,TRBJ2-7,many,TGTGCCAGCAGCTTAGCAACCGACGAGCAGTACTTC,CASSLATDEQYF
TRBV3-1,NA,TRBJ2-1,few,TGTGCCAGCAGCCCCCTGGGAGTCTCCTACAATGAGCAGTTCTTC,CASSPLGVSYNEQFF
TRBV4-3,NA,TRBJ1-2,many,TGCGCCAGCAGGCGTGCACGGGACTCCTATGGCTACACCTTC,CASRRARDSYGYTF
TRBV5-1,NA,TRBJ2-1,NA,TGCGCCAGCAGCTTGGGTATGGGGGCCAACTACAATGAGCAGTTCTTC,CASSLGMGANYNEQFF
TRBV27,NA,TRBJ2-5,few,TGTGCCAGCAGTCCCGGCAGACAGAACACCAGGACCCAGTACTTC,CASSPGRQNTRTQYF
TRBV19,NA,TRBJ1-2,few,TGTGCCAGTAGTATCGGGGGAGCTAACTATGGCTACACCTTC,CASSIGGANYGYTF